The 2 T cell receptor beta chains listed next were all sequenced from one sample in a study of blood T cell repertoires in COVID-19. TCRdb keeps only in-frame clones here, not all; method: immunoSEQ multiplex PCR. The sample carries roughly 150,000 clones, about 86% recorded once. The material sequenced was peripheral blood. Receptors originate from a woman older than 75 with acute or convalescent COVID-19.

The rearrangement uses TRBV28 and TRBJ2-3; no firm D call. V was cut by 3 bases and J by 4 bases, with 8 bases left in between. The CDR3 runs 13 residues. Germline-derived CDR1 and CDR2 are MDHEN and SYDVKM. The CDR3 loop reads CASSFIRSDTQYF. The CDR3 DNA sequence: TGTGCCAGCAGTTTTATCCGTTCAGATACGCAGTATTTT.

This clone was found once. V and J are TRBV27 and TRBJ2-1; TRBD2 agrees at 10 bases. The V gene's germline CDR1 is MNHEY and CDR2 SMNVEV (reference sequence). The length of the CDR3 is 15 residues. The trim removed 5 bases at V and 3 bases at J, leaving 4 bases unmatched. The CDR3 loop is CASSPRTSGYNEQFF. CDR3 DNA sequence: TGTGCCAGCAGTCCGCGGACTAGCGGCTACAATGAGCAGTTCTTC.